The 11 T cell receptor beta chains below come from one sample, sequenced in a study of blood T cell repertoires in COVID-19. Sequencing was performed with immunoSEQ multiplex PCR; in TCRdb, only in-frame clones are kept and a portion is missing. The sample consists of about 190,000 clones, around 79% of them appearing once. Sequenced: peripheral blood. These receptors all stem from a woman between 45 and 65 years old with acute or convalescent COVID-19.

V is TRBV7-2 and J is TRBJ2-7; D is undetermined. There are 14 residues in the CDR3. Germline V gene sequence: CDR1 SGHTA, CDR2 FQGNSA. V dropped 1 base and J dropped 6 bases, with 13 bases sitting between them. In DNA, the CDR3 is TGTGCCAGCAGCTTAGGAAACTCCCCTTCCGAGCAGTACTTC. It translates to CASSLGNSPSEQYF.

The chain recombines TRBV5-1 with TRBJ2-3; TRBD2 matches at 7 bases. V was clipped by 5 bases and J by 3 bases; unmatched bases: 18. This CDR3 comprises 18 residues. Germline CDR1 is SGHRS and CDR2 is YFSETQ. CDR3 protein: CASRQAGSSGLRTDTQYF. In DNA form, the CDR3 reads TGCGCCAGCAGGCAGGCCGGTTCTAGCGGCCTTAGAACAGATACGCAGTATTTT.

The V call is TRBV10-3, the J call TRBJ1-5; D is uncertain. Trimming removed 0 bases from V and 4 bases from J, with 16 bases in between. The CDR3 sequence is 17 residues long. Germline CDR1 ENHRY, CDR2 SYGVKD. The CDR3 is CAISESVVGIRNQPQHF. CDR3 nucleotides: TGTGCCATCAGTGAGTCGGTCGTCGGGATTAGAAATCAGCCCCAGCATTTT.

The sample holds a few counts of this clone. The genes are TRBV7-8 and TRBJ1-5, with TRBD1 matching 7 bases. The CDR3 is 15 residues long. Germline V gene data show CDR1 as SGHVS and CDR2 as FQNEAQ. After removal of 1 base from V and 3 bases from J, the junction contained 3 bases not matched to a gene. Here the CDR3 DNA reads TGTGCCAGCAGCTTAGGTCAGGGGGTCAATCAGCCCCAGCATTTT. Protein: CASSLGQGVNQPQHF.

As to this clone: The DNA is left out, because the CDR3 cannot be placed on it with certainty; the CDR3 is given as TCRdb lists it. The V and J genes are TRBV21-1 and TRBJ2-1; the listed D gene, TRBD1, was not tested against the DNA. TRBV21-1 is annotated as a pseudogene. The CDR3 is made up of 15 amino acids, end residues included. This chain's CDR3 is CASSKGWALGNEQFF.

The chain employs TRBV30 and TRBJ1-2, with 8 bases fitting TRBD1. V lost 2 bases and J lost 8; bases outside the gene matches: 4. The CDR3 has 12 amino acids. Germline V gene data show CDR1 as GTSNPN and CDR2 as SVGIG (reference sequence). CDR3 residues: CAWSQTGAGYTF. The CDR3 DNA is TGTGCCTGGAGTCAGACAGGGGCCGGCTACACCTTC.

This chain uses TRBV29-1 with TRBJ1-1, with TRBD1 matching over 9 bases. The CDR3 totals 14 residues. Germline V gene sequence: CDR1 SQVTM, CDR2 ANQGSEA. With 6 bases clipped from V and 4 bases from J, the junction kept 9 bases outside the gene matches. The CDR3, as DNA: TGCAGCGTGCGGACAGGGGAAATAGGCACTGAAGCTTTCTTT. Residues: CSVRTGEIGTEAFF.

The chain recombines TRBV14 with TRBJ2-5; 7 bases are a match to TRBD1. J lost 5 bases, V lost 4 bases, and 10 bases had no gene match. CDR3 length: 15 amino acids. The V gene's germline CDR1 is SGHDN and CDR2 FVKESK. CDR3 protein: CASSPQMRGQETQYF. CDR3 DNA: TGTGCCAGCAGCCCCCAGATGAGGGGGCAGGAGACCCAGTACTTC.

This chain links TRBV4-2 with TRBJ2-3; D is possibly TRBD1 (6 bases). CDR3 length equals 15 residues. Germline V gene lookup returns CDR1 LGHNA and CDR2 YNFKEQ. Between the trimmed V and J ends, which lost 1 base and 1 base, there was a span of 9 bases. The CDR3 loop is CASSQGQGRTDTQYF. CDR3 DNA sequence: TGTGCCAGCAGCCAAGGGCAGGGGCGCACAGATACGCAGTATTTT.

This chain joins TRBV5-1 and TRBJ1-6; D is ambiguous. CDR1 and CDR2 from the germline V gene are SGHRS and YFSETQ. The ends were cut back, 4 bases at V and 9 bases at J, with 14 bases in the middle. The CDR3 loop spans 14 amino acids. Written as DNA, the CDR3 is TGCGCCAGCAGCCTTGGACGGGGTGGTTCACCCCTCCACTTT. It codes for CASSLGRGGSPLHF.

The chain has TRBV9 and TRBJ2-6, with D unclear. Trimming removed 4 bases from V and 0 bases from J, with 17 bases in between. The CDR3 runs 18 residues. Germline CDR1 is SGDLS and CDR2 is YYNGEE. The CDR3 nucleotides are TGTGCCAGCAGCCCTCGAACCCTAACCTCCTCTGGGGCCAACGTCCTGACTTTC. Protein sequence: CASSPRTLTSSGANVLTF.